This T cell receptor beta chain was found in a study of T-cell reconstitution after alpha-beta-depleted transplantation in children. Overall study findings and caveats: Certain patients had high TCRbeta diversity at day 60, and it came from recipient T cells and thymic progenitors that survived. There were reportedly several hundred expanded graft clones from which alpha-beta T cells came about two months after transplant.

Unique molecular identifiers were incorporated when the TCRbeta library was constructed. MiXCR, applied by TCRdb to the PCR reads, yields one record per CDR3 protein. This table has hundreds of thousands of distinct CDR3 sequences, 15% to 20% appearing once. This clonotype appeared a few times. Its specificity is not known. The DNA is left out, because the CDR3 cannot be placed on it with certainty; the CDR3 is given as TCRdb lists it. The CDR3 is 13 amino acids in total, end residues counted. The germline gives CDR1 KGHDR, CDR2 SFDVKD. This chain links TRBV24-1 with TRBJ2-2. The specimen was PBMCs, mostly from graft donor cells, collected 360 days after TCRalphabeta/CD19-depleted stem cell transplant. The TCR originated in a boy younger than two who had a stem cell transplant for Wiskott-Aldrich syndrome, so the T cells may come from the graft donor. CDR3 loop: CATSGRRAGELFF.